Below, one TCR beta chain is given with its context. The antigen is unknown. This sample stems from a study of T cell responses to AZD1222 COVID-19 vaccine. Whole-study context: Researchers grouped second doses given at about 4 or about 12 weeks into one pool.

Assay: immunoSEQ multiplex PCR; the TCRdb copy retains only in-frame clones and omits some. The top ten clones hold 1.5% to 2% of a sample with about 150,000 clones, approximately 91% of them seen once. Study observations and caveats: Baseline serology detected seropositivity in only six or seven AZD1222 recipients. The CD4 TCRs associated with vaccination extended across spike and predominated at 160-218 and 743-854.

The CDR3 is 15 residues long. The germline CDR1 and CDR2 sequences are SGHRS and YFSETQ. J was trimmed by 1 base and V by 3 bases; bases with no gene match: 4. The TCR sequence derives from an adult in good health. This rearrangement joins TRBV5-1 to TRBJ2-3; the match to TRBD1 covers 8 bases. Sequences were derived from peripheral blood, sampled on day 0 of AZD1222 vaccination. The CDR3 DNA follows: TGCGCCAGCAGCTCAAAACAGGGGGGCACAGATACGCAGTATTTT. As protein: CASSSKQGGTDTQYF.